A single sample gave rise to the 5 T cell receptor beta chains below, sequenced in a study of Graves' ophthalmopathy and Graves' hyperthyroidism. RNA transcripts served as template for amplifying TCR beta CDR3 sequences. Second-round multiplex PCR followed a first-round RT-PCR using HTBI primers. From the multiplex PCR reads, TCRdb called clonotypes with MiXCR, one entry per CDR3 protein. The data contain approximately 700,000 distinct CDR3 sequences, about two fifths of them seen just once; the ten biggest clones take up 3% to 3.5%. Specimen: peripheral blood. All receptors derive from an adult man with Graves' ophthalmopathy.

The chain is built from TRBV5-1 and TRBJ1-2; D is unclear. The length of the CDR3 is 15 residues. With 4 bases removed from V and 2 bases from J, the gap between germline ends came to 15 bases. The V gene's germline CDR1 is SGHRS and CDR2 YFSETQ. The CDR3 protein is CASSLELGINYGYTF. CDR3 nucleotides: TGCGCCAGCAGCCTGGAGTTGGGGATAAACTATGGCTACACCTTC.

This clonotype appeared many times. CDR3 bases: TGTGCCAGCAGCTTCGGGACAGGGGGTTTGGGCTACACCTTC. Protein product: CASSFGTGGLGYTF. The gene calls are TRBV7-9 and TRBJ1-2; 11 positions match TRBD1. Germline CDR1 is SEHNR and CDR2 is FQNEAQ (reference sequence). Trimming removed 3 bases from V and 8 bases from J; junction bases left unmatched: 5. The CDR3 totals 14 residues.

This clonotype was picked up many times. V usage is TRBV11-2 and J usage is TRBJ1-2; 7 nucleotides match TRBD1. Germline values: CDR1 SGHAT, CDR2 FQNNGV. The V gene end was trimmed by 4 bases and the J gene end by 8 bases; junction bases not matched to a gene: 7. The CDR3 extends over 13 amino acids. CDR3 protein: CASSSRQGGGYTF. The CDR3 region has the DNA TGTGCCAGCAGCTCGAGACAGGGAGGGGGCTACACCTTC.

As to this clonotype: A much larger clone lies a single base off, so this may be a read error. This chain connects TRBV2 to TRBJ1-2; 12 nucleotides line up with TRBD1. V lost 7 bases to trimming and J lost 4 bases; unmatched junction nucleotides: 13. The CDR3 is 17 residues long. Germline CDR1 is SNHLY and CDR2 is FYNNEI. Here the CDR3 reads CASNLGTGGFRSYGYTF. CDR3 DNA sequence: TGTGCCAGCAATTTAGGGACAGGGGGCTTCCGTAGCTATGGCTACACCTTC.

This clonotype has ten or more counts. The V gene is TRBV5-1, the J gene TRBJ2-2; D is unclear. CDR1 and CDR2 from the germline V gene are SGHRS and YFSETQ. V gave up 0 bases and J gave up 6 bases, with 9 bases separating them. The CDR3 consists of 14 residues. As DNA, the CDR3 is TGCGCCAGCAGCTTGGCTACTGGTCCCGGGGAGCTGTTTTTT. Its translation is CASSLATGPGELFF.